These T cell receptor beta chains were read from a single sample in a study of T cells in Graves' hyperthyroidism and ophthalmopathy. Each CDR3 protein is one row after TCRdb ran MiXCR on the multiplex PCR reads. The sample holds around 440,000 distinct CDR3 sequences, 15% to 18% seen once. Sequencing input: blood. The receptors were gathered from a woman aged 18-29 years with Graves' hyperthyroidism. The CDR3 runs from the conserved cysteine through the conserved F or W. A D gene is named only where the DNA matches it firmly. Clone size appears in some rows only: once, few, many, or a class for an expanded clone.

j_call | d_call | clone_size | v_call | cdr3_aa | cdr3_nt
TRBJ2-1 | TRBD2 | few | TRBV10-3 | CAIRTSGYNEQFF | TGTGCCATCAGGACTAGCGGTTACAATGAGCAGTTCTTC
TRBJ2-1 | . | many | TRBV3-1 | CASSQAREQFF | TGTGCCAGCAGCCAAGCCCGGGAGCAGTTCTTC
TRBJ2-1 | TRBD2 | . | TRBV7-2 | CASSSDGRSLNEQFF | TGTGCCAGCAGCTCCGACGGGAGGTCTTTGAATGAGCAGTTCTTC
TRBJ2-1 | . | . | TRBV19 | CASSQRSRGNNEQFF | TGTGCCAGTAGTCAACGATCGAGGGGTAACAATGAGCAGTTCTTC
TRBJ2-2 | . | . | TRBV10-1 | CASSESLTGELFF | TGCGCCAGCAGTGAGTCTCTCACCGGGGAGCTGTTTTTT
TRBJ1-1 | TRBD1 | . | TRBV12-3/TRBV12-4 | CASSPPGQGAFF | TGTGCCAGCAGTCCCCCCGGACAGGGAGCTTTCTTT
TRBJ2-7 | . | . | TRBV5-6 | CASSLGPVPSYEQYF | TGTGCCAGCAGCTTGGGGCCGGTCCCCTCCTACGAGCAGTACTTC
TRBJ1-5 | TRBD1 | . | TRBV19 | CATRATGDYSNQPQHF | TGTGCCACGCGGGCTACAGGGGATTATAGCAATCAGCCCCAGCATTTT
TRBJ1-1 | . | . | TRBV7-9 | CASSFGRGNTKAFF | TGTGCCAGCAGCTTTGGTAGGGGGAACACTAAAGCTTTCTTT
TRBJ1-6 | . | many | TRBV5-1 | CASSSGGDSPLHF | TGCGCCAGCAGCTCGGGGGGGGATTCACCCCTCCACTTT
TRBJ1-5 | . | many | TRBV12-5 | CASGFGGRANQPQHF | TGTGCTAGTGGTTTCGGGGGGAGGGCCAATCAGCCCCAGCATTTT
TRBJ2-3 | TRBD1 | many | TRBV12-5 | CASGPGQGGTDTQYF | TGTGCTAGTGGCCCGGGACAGGGAGGCACAGATACGCAGTATTTT
TRBJ2-7 | . | many | TRBV12-3/TRBV12-4 | CASTLGGSYEQYF | TGTGCCAGCACCCTAGGGGGGTCCTACGAGCAGTACTTC
TRBJ2-5 | . | few | TRBV5-1 | CASSFLQGPGETQYF | TGCGCCAGCAGCTTCCTACAGGGTCCGGGGGAGACCCAGTACTTC
TRBJ1-5 | TRBD1 | few | TRBV19 | CASPTGTRSNQPQHF | TGTGCCAGTCCGACAGGGACTAGGAGCAATCAGCCCCAGCATTTT
TRBJ2-7 | . | . | TRBV5-4 | CASSLGRSHEQYF | TGTGCCAGCAGCTTGGGTAGGAGCCACGAGCAGTACTTC
TRBJ2-2 | . | . | TRBV18 | CASSPGQTHTGELFF | TGTGCCAGCTCACCAGGGCAGACCCACACCGGGGAGCTGTTTTTT
TRBJ2-5 | TRBD2 | . | TRBV7-9 | CASSLAMGGTSGNQETQYF | TGTGCCAGCAGCTTAGCAATGGGGGGGACTAGCGGCAACCAAGAGACCCAGTACTTC
TRBJ2-7 | . | many | TRBV2 | CASSVPESSYEQYF | TGTGCCAGCAGTGTTCCAGAGAGCTCCTACGAGCAGTACTTC
TRBJ2-2 | TRBD2 | many | TRBV2 | CASSGPGTSGLNTGELFF | TGTGCCAGCAGTGGTCCCGGGACTAGCGGGTTGAACACCGGGGAGCTGTTTTTT
TRBJ2-6 | . | few | TRBV19 | CATREGPAGANVLTF | TGTGCCACCCGAGAGGGGCCGGCTGGGGCCAACGTCCTGACTTTC
TRBJ2-1 | . | many | TRBV2 | CASTRDGYNEQFF | TGTGCCAGCACCCGGGACGGATACAATGAGCAGTTCTTC
TRBJ2-1 | TRBD2 | many | TRBV9 | CASSVGGLARPEQFF | TGTGCCAGCAGCGTAGGGGGACTAGCCCGGCCTGAGCAGTTCTTC
TRBJ2-6 | . | few | TRBV5-4 | CASSSLIASDGANVLTF | TGTGCCAGCAGCTCGCTAATCGCTAGCGACGGGGCCAACGTCCTGACTTTC